The 13 T cell receptor beta chains given below trace back to one sample, sequenced in a study of CD8 T cells in Susac syndrome. About 0.5 to 1 ug RNA was reverse transcribed with random hexamers. TCRdb called the immunoSEQ multiplex PCR reads again in MiXCR, with one record for every CDR3 protein. The sample records more than 200,000 distinct CDR3 sequences, over 85% being singletons. Material: CD4+ T cells from PBMCs. Receptors originate from a human donor with multiple sclerosis.

J is TRBJ1-5 and V is TRBV12-3 or TRBV12-4, with D perhaps matching TRBD1 (5 bases). This CDR3 region has 12 residues. V dropped 6 bases and J dropped 7 bases, with 10 bases sitting between them. CDR3 in amino acids: CASSPGVQPQHF. CDR3 DNA sequence: TGTGCCAGCAGCCCGGGGGTCCAGCCCCAGCATTTT.

The gene calls are TRBV10-3 and TRBJ2-1, with 9 bases aligning to TRBD1. V dropped 3 bases and J dropped 6; count of bases not matched to a gene: 6. Germline V CDR1 and CDR2: ENHRY, SYGVKD. The length of the CDR3 is 15 residues. CDR3 sequence: CAISESGQGVNEQFF. Written as DNA, the CDR3 is TGTGCCATCAGTGAATCGGGACAGGGTGTCAATGAGCAGTTCTTC.

In this sample, this clonotype turned up once. V gene TRBV7-3 combines with J gene TRBJ1-4; 7 bases map to TRBD1. From germline, CDR1 is SGHTA and CDR2 FQGTGA. With 6 bases clipped from V and 8 bases from J, the junction kept 12 bases outside the gene matches. The CDR3 sequence is 15 residues long. The CDR3 sequence is CASSSTGAREEKLFF. CDR3 in DNA: TGTGCCAGCAGTTCAACAGGGGCCCGCGAGGAAAAACTGTTTTTT.

The chain uses TRBV10-2 and TRBJ2-2; TRBD2 aligns across 13 bases. V gave up 6 bases and J gave up 7 bases; unmatched junction bases: 8. This CDR3 has 16 amino acids. Germline CDR1 is WSHSY and CDR2 is SAAADI. In DNA form, the CDR3 reads TGCGCCAGCAGCCTAACTAGCGGGGGGGCTGGCGGGGAGCTGTTTTTT. It translates to CASSLTSGGAGGELFF.

The rearrangement uses TRBV4-1 and TRBJ2-1; either TRBD1 or TRBD2 may supply D (6 bases each). This CDR3 spans 17 amino acids. Germline values: CDR1 MGHRA, CDR2 YSYEKL. The V and J ends lost 0 bases and 4 bases respectively, with 16 bases between them. The CDR3 reads CASSQDRGGPSYNEQFF. DNA for the CDR3: TGCGCCAGCAGCCAAGATAGAGGGGGGCCCTCTTACAATGAGCAGTTCTTC.

The chain joins TRBV29-1 to TRBJ2-4, with D tentatively TRBD2 (5 bases). V was shortened by 0 bases and J by 7 bases, with 7 bases between the two germline ends. The V gene's germline CDR1 is SQVTM and CDR2 ANQGSEA. There are 12 residues in the CDR3. The CDR3 DNA reads as TGCAGCGTTGAAGATCCGGGGAACATTCAGTACTTC. Protein sequence: CSVEDPGNIQYF.

This chain links TRBV18 with TRBJ2-7; 10 nucleotides align to TRBD1. This CDR3 region has 15 residues. From germline, CDR1 is KGHSH and CDR2 LQKENI. V dropped 3 bases and J dropped 9; count of bases not matched to a gene: 11. The CDR3 DNA is TGTGCCAGCTCACCGGTCGGGACAGGGGCCCTCCTGCAGTACTTC. This codes for CASSPVGTGALLQYF.

The chain joins TRBV4-1 to TRBJ2-1, with D perhaps matching TRBD2 (7 bases). V shed 4 bases and J shed 8 bases, with 21 bases lying between them. CDR3 length: 16 residues. The V gene's germline CDR1 is MGHRA and CDR2 YSYEKL. The CDR3 bases are TGCGCCAGCAGCCCACTGGCCGCGAGAGGGGGGGATGAGCAGTTCTTC. Residues: CASSPLAARGGDEQFF.

The V call is TRBV7-2, the J call TRBJ1-2; 10 positions agree with TRBD1. Germline V gene sequence: CDR1 SGHTA, CDR2 FQGNSA. The CDR3 loop spans 15 amino acids. The trim removed 6 bases at V and 2 bases at J, leaving 6 bases unmatched. In DNA, the CDR3 is TGTGCCAGCAGGGAGCCGGGACAGGGGAACTATGGCTACACCTTC. Protein sequence: CASREPGQGNYGYTF.

The V gene is TRBV9, the J gene TRBJ2-3; D is possibly TRBD2 (5 bases). Germline V gene lookup returns CDR1 SGDLS and CDR2 YYNGEE. CDR3 length equals 14 residues. V was pared by 4 bases and J by 6 bases, with 15 bases between. The CDR3 nucleotides read TGTGCCAGCAGCCCGTCGGGCCCGGGGGATACGCAGTATTTT. Protein: CASSPSGPGDTQYF.

The chain employs TRBV5-1 and TRBJ1-6, with 8 positions matching TRBD1. CDR1 is SGHRS, CDR2 YFSETQ, per germline. V lost 4 bases, J lost 7 bases, and 10 bases stayed unmatched. This CDR3 is 16 amino acids long. The CDR3 reads CASSPLRQGSNSPLHF. As DNA, the CDR3 is TGCGCCAGCAGCCCCCTTCGACAGGGGAGCAATTCACCCCTCCACTTT. Variable domain in full (rest from reference TRBV5-1 and TRBJ1-6): KAGVTQTPRYLIKTRGQQVTLSCSPISGHRSVSWYQQTPGQGLQFLFEYFSETQRNKGNFPGRFSGRQFSNSRSEMNVSTLELGDSALYLCASSPLRQGSNSPLHFGNGTRLTVT.

The chain uses TRBV12-3 or TRBV12-4 and TRBJ2-3; D may match TRBD1 or TRBD2 (5 bases each). The CDR3 is made up of 14 amino acids. V shed 3 bases and J shed 6 bases, with 13 bases lying between them. CDR3 in amino acids: CASSFGLEGDTQYF. In DNA, the CDR3 is TGTGCCAGCAGTTTTGGGTTAGAGGGGGATACGCAGTATTTT.

V and J are TRBV7-2 and TRBJ2-3; D is perhaps TRBD1 or TRBD2 (5 bases each). The CDR3 has 13 amino acids. Germline loops: CDR1 SGHTA, CDR2 FQGNSA. V lost 3 bases, J lost 6 bases, and 10 bases lay in between. The CDR3 protein is CASSLGTSDTQYF. In nucleotides, the CDR3 is TGTGCCAGCAGCTTGGGGACGAGTGATACGCAGTATTTT.